These 32 T cell receptor beta chains share one sample of origin, sequenced in a study of T cell responses to AZD1222 COVID-19 vaccine. Only in-frame clones appear in the TCRdb table, and some are missing; sequencing was by immunoSEQ multiplex PCR. The data show around 120,000 clones, 92% seen once. The specimen comprised peripheral blood, sampled 28 days after the second AZD1222 dose. These receptors were collected from an adult who received the AZD1222 COVID-19 vaccine.

The V gene is TRBV7-6, the J gene TRBJ1-1, with TRBD1 identical over 9 bases. CDR1 is SGHVS and CDR2 is FNYEAQ in the germline V gene. The CDR3 is 15 residues long. J lost 4 bases, V lost 5 bases, and 8 bases had no gene match. The CDR3, as DNA: TGTGCCAGCAGCCCCACAGGGGGCTCGGGCACTGAAGCTTTCTTT. Amino acid sequence: CASSPTGGSGTEAFF.

This chain connects TRBV3-1 (or the pseudogene TRBV3-2) to TRBJ1-1, with TRBD1 identical over 7 bases. This CDR3 is 14 amino acids long. V lost 5 bases to trimming and J lost 4 bases; unmatched junction nucleotides: 7. Germline V gene sequence: CDR1 LGHDT, CDR2 YNNKEL (reference sequence). The CDR3 loop reads CASSNRQGFTEAFF. The CDR3 region has the DNA TGTGCCAGCAGCAACAGACAGGGCTTCACTGAAGCTTTCTTT.

CDR3 in DNA: TGTGCCAGCAGCTCCGCAGGGGGCCGGAGCAATCAGCCCCAGCATTTT. It yields the protein CASSSAGGRSNQPQHF. V usage is TRBV5-5 and J usage is TRBJ1-5; 8 bases map to TRBD1. The length of the CDR3 is 16 residues. The trim removed 3 bases at V and 1 base at J, leaving 6 bases unmatched. Germline V CDR1 and CDR2: SGHKS, YYEKEE (reference sequence).

The J gene is TRBJ2-7, the V gene TRBV28, with a possible D match to TRBD1 (6 bases). Germline V gene lookup returns CDR1 MDHEN and CDR2 SYDVKM. V shed 2 bases and J shed 4 bases, with 18 bases lying between them. The CDR3 runs to 16 residues. CDR3 bases: TGTGCCAGCAGTTTAGGCGGTGGGGGCCCGGGGTACGAGCAGTACTTC. This encodes CASSLGGGGPGYEQYF.

The chain employs TRBV18 and TRBJ1-1; TRBD1 might be the D (6 bases). V was pared by 8 bases and J by 1 base, with 11 bases between. In germline, CDR1 is KGHSH, CDR2 LQKENI. The CDR3 is 13 amino acids. CDR3 region: CASRTDRNTEAFF. The CDR3 DNA is TGTGCCAGCCGGACAGACCGGAACACTGAAGCTTTCTTT.

The chain has TRBV5-6 and TRBJ1-5; 7 bases align to TRBD1. Germline V lookup: CDR1 SGHDT, CDR2 YYEEEE. There are 15 residues in the CDR3. Trimming removed 2 bases from V and 6 bases from J; junction bases left unmatched: 8. DNA of the CDR3: TGTGCCAGCAGCTTTTACGACAGGGAAGGTCAGCCCCAGCATTTT. Amino acids: CASSFYDREGQPQHF.

This clone was detected only once. The junction does not match germline at one end; this may be a read error. The CDR3 DNA reads TGTGCCTGGAATACACTTGGAGACACCATATATTTT. Amino acids: CAWNTLGDTIYF. The chain links TRBV30 to TRBJ1-3; D is ambiguous. This CDR3 spans 12 amino acids. Germline V gene data show CDR1 as GTSNPN and CDR2 as SVGIG (reference sequence). The whole variable domain, remainder taken from reference TRBV30 and TRBJ1-3, is SQTIHQWPATLVQPVGSPLSLECTVEGTSNPNLYWYRQAAGRGLQLLFYSVGIGQISSEVPQNLSASRPQDRQFILSSKKLLLSDSGFYLCAWNTLGDTIYFGEGSWLTVV.

This chain links TRBV9 with TRBJ2-7; D unresolved. The germline CDR1 and CDR2 sequences are SGDLS and YYNGEE. CDR3 size: 14 residues. Trimming removed 0 bases from V and 5 bases from J, with 12 bases in between. CDR3 region: CASSVEAGSHEQYF. The DNA for the CDR3 is TGTGCCAGCAGCGTAGAGGCCGGATCTCACGAGCAGTACTTC.

The chain recombines TRBV6-5 with TRBJ2-5, with D possibly matching TRBD1 (5 bases). Germline V CDR1 and CDR2: MNHEY, SVGAGI. CDR3 length equals 14 residues. V lost 6 bases, J lost 3 bases, and 14 bases lay in between. The CDR3 DNA reads TGTGCCAGCAGCTCCCAGGGCCAGAAAGAGACCCAGTACTTC. This codes for CASSSQGQKETQYF.

J is TRBJ2-7 and V is TRBV9, with D possibly TRBD1 on 5 matching bases. The germline V gene encodes CDR1 SGDLS and CDR2 YYNGEE. Deletions cut 0 bases from V and 2 bases from J, with 12 bases between. The CDR3 spans 15 residues. In nucleotides, the CDR3 is TGTGCCAGCAGCGTAGAGGCAGGGCTAACCTACGAGCAGTACTTC. Translated: CASSVEAGLTYEQYF. The full variable domain, completed using reference TRBV9 and TRBJ2-7, is DSGVTQTPKHLITATGQRVTLRCSPRSGDLSVYWYQQSLDQGLQFLIQYYNGEERAKGNILERFSAQQFPDLHSELNLSSLELGDSALYFCASSVEAGLTYEQYFGPGTRLTVT.

This rearrangement joins TRBV10-3 to TRBJ1-1; no definite D call. The V end lost 6 bases, the J end lost 1 base, and 6 bases lay between the germline ends. The CDR3 consists of 12 residues. CDR1 and CDR2 from the germline V gene are ENHRY and SYGVKD. In nucleotides, the CDR3 is TGTGCCATCAGAGAGCCGAACACTGAAGCTTTCTTT. Its translation: CAIREPNTEAFF.

The chain combines TRBV20-1 with TRBJ2-5; unclear D gene. Germline values: CDR1 DFQATT, CDR2 SNEGSKA (reference sequence). The CDR3 runs to 11 residues. V dropped 3 bases and J dropped 1 base, with 3 bases sitting between them. The chain's CDR3 is CSARGQETQYF. CDR3 DNA sequence: TGCAGTGCTAGGGGCCAAGAGACCCAGTACTTC.

J is TRBJ1-1 and V is TRBV25-1, with D possibly TRBD1 on 6 matching bases. The V end lost 2 bases, the J end lost 1 base, and 8 bases lay between the germline ends. From germline, CDR1 is MGHDK and CDR2 SYGVNS. The CDR3 is 14 amino acids. The CDR3 DNA sequence: TGTGCCAGCAGTGAACAGGGGCGGAACACTGAAGCTTTCTTT. It yields the protein CASSEQGRNTEAFF.

The chain recombines TRBV19 with TRBJ2-3; 8 positions agree with TRBD1. The CDR3 runs 17 residues. CDR1 and CDR2 (germline): LNHDA, SQIVND (reference sequence). Trimming removed 3 bases from V and 5 bases from J; junction bases left unmatched: 13. The CDR3 spells CASSMGPPGGAGDTQYF. DNA of the CDR3: TGTGCCAGTAGTATGGGGCCCCCAGGGGGCGCGGGAGATACGCAGTATTTT.

This clone appeared once. V usage is TRBV7-3 and J usage is TRBJ2-1; D not resolved. V gave up 1 base and J gave up 8 bases, with 9 bases separating them. The CDR3 is made up of 13 amino acids. Germline V gene sequence: CDR1 SGHTA, CDR2 FQGTGA. CDR3 amino acids: CASSLMGKDEQFF. Written as DNA, the CDR3 is TGTGCCAGCAGCTTAATGGGTAAGGATGAGCAGTTCTTC.

The V gene is TRBV7-9, the J gene TRBJ2-3; unclear D gene. The germline gives CDR1 SEHNR, CDR2 FQNEAQ (reference sequence). V shed 4 bases and J shed 4 bases, with 15 bases lying between them. This CDR3 is built from 15 residues. The CDR3 coding sequence is TGTGCCAGCAGCTCCCAACGTACAAGCGCAGATACGCAGTATTTT. It codes for CASSSQRTSADTQYF. Filled out from reference TRBV7-9 and TRBJ2-3, the complete variable domain reads DTGVSQNPRHKITKRGQNVTFRCDPISEHNRLYWYRQTLGQGPEFLTYFQNEAQLEKSRLLSDRFSAERPKGSFSTLEIQRTEQGDSAMYLCASSSQRTSADTQYFGPGTRLTVL.

The count of this clone is one. The genes are TRBV5-4 and TRBJ1-2; TRBD1 is a possible D gene (6 bases). V was cut by 1 base and J by 4 bases, with 20 bases left in between. The germline gives CDR1 SGHNT, CDR2 YYREEE (reference sequence). The CDR3 has 17 amino acids. CDR3 bases: TGTGCCAGCAGCTTGCGGGGTGTAGGCAGGGGCGCCTATGGCTACACCTTC. Translating it yields CASSLRGVGRGAYGYTF. Filled out from reference TRBV5-4 and TRBJ1-2, the complete variable domain reads ETGVTQSPTHLIKTRGQQVTLRCSSQSGHNTVSWYQQALGQGPQFIFQYYREEENGRGNFPPRFSGLQFPNYSSELNVNALELDDSALYLCASSLRGVGRGAYGYTFGSGTRLTVV.

This chain uses TRBV9 with TRBJ2-7; 8 bases agree with TRBD2. V gave up 4 bases and J gave up 3 bases; unmatched junction bases: 9. Germline CDR1 is SGDLS and CDR2 is YYNGEE. This CDR3 comprises 15 residues. Here the CDR3 reads CASSSGGQKVYEQYF. The CDR3, as DNA: TGTGCCAGCAGCTCGGGGGGGCAGAAAGTCTACGAGCAGTACTTC.

This chain connects TRBV5-1 to TRBJ1-3; no clear D. Per germline, CDR1 SGHRS and CDR2 YFSETQ. This CDR3 region has 15 residues. V lost 4 bases, J lost 0 bases, and 11 bases lay in between. The CDR3 DNA reads TGCGCCAGCAGCGCCGACGGATCCTCTGGAAACACCATATATTTT. Amino acid sequence: CASSADGSSGNTIYF. Looking up the rest from reference TRBV5-1 and TRBJ1-3 gives the full variable domain: KAGVTQTPRYLIKTRGQQVTLSCSPISGHRSVSWYQQTPGQGLQFLFEYFSETQRNKGNFPGRFSGRQFSNSRSEMNVSTLELGDSALYLCASSADGSSGNTIYFGEGSWLTVV.

The chain joins TRBV7-2 to TRBJ1-6; D is ambiguous. V gave up 4 bases and J gave up 7 bases, with 17 bases separating them. Germline loops: CDR1 SGHTA, CDR2 FQGNSA. The CDR3 covers 16 residues. CDR3 nucleotides: TGTGCCAGCAGCTCGCAGAGGCCTGGATGGAATTCACCCCTCCACTTT. Translation gives CASSSQRPGWNSPLHF.

The chain uses TRBV7-3 and TRBJ2-1; 7 bases map to TRBD2. Germline lookup yields CDR1 SGHTA and CDR2 FQGTGA. The CDR3 runs 16 residues. V shed 4 bases, J shed 2 bases, and the junction held 8 bases outside the gene matches. CDR3 nucleotide sequence: TGTGCCAGCAGCTCCGTGGGAGGGATCCCCTACAATGAGCAGTTCTTC. It codes for CASSSVGGIPYNEQFF.

The chain links TRBV5-1 to TRBJ1-1; no definite D call. CDR1 SGHRS and CDR2 YFSETQ come from the germline V gene. CDR3 length: 13 residues. The CDR3 spells CASARTGFTEAFF. In DNA form, the CDR3 reads TGCGCATCTGCCAGGACGGGGTTTACTGAAGCTTTCTTT.

The chain is built from TRBV7-9 and TRBJ1-2, with D maybe TRBD1 (6 bases). From germline, CDR1 is SEHNR and CDR2 FQNEAQ (reference sequence). The germline V and J ends were trimmed by 1 base and 3 bases, with 15 bases remaining between them. This CDR3 has 16 amino acids. CDR3 coding DNA: TGTGCCAGCAGCTTAGTTAGAGCCGGGGGCGACTATGGCTACACCTTC. Translating gives CASSLVRAGGDYGYTF. Based on the CDR3 plus reference TRBV7-9 and TRBJ1-2, the full variable domain is DTGVSQNPRHKITKRGQNVTFRCDPISEHNRLYWYRQTLGQGPEFLTYFQNEAQLEKSRLLSDRFSAERPKGSFSTLEIQRTEQGDSAMYLCASSLVRAGGDYGYTFGSGTRLTVV.

V gene TRBV28 combines with J gene TRBJ2-7; D is uncertain. Germline values: CDR1 MDHEN, CDR2 SYDVKM. The ends were cut back, 3 bases at V and 1 base at J, with 10 bases in the middle. This CDR3 contains 14 residues. For the CDR3, the DNA is TGTGCCAGCAGTTTCCCTCGACAATCCTACGAGCAGTACTTC. It codes for CASSFPRQSYEQYF.

The chain is built from TRBV15 and TRBJ2-3, with TRBD2 identical over 10 bases. Unmatched junction bases numbered 5, after V lost 1 base and J lost 1 base. Germline CDR1 reads LNHNV; CDR2 reads YYDKDF (reference sequence). This CDR3 is built from 17 residues. CDR3 in amino acids: CATSRASLAGRTDTQYF. In nucleotides, the CDR3 is TGTGCCACCAGCAGAGCTTCACTAGCGGGACGCACAGATACGCAGTATTTT.

The DNA of the CDR3 is TGCAGTGTCTACCGCAATGAGCAGTTCTTC. The encoded protein is CSVYRNEQFF. V is TRBV20-1 and J is TRBJ2-1, with unresolved D. Germline-derived CDR1 and CDR2 are DFQATT and SNEGSKA (reference sequence). This CDR3 is built from 10 residues. V was pared by 7 bases and J by 6 bases, with 7 bases between.

V usage is TRBV24-1 and J usage is TRBJ2-1, with TRBD2 matching over 10 bases. The J segment lost 9 bases and the V segment lost 1 base, leaving 11 bases of the junction unmatched. The CDR3 covers 17 residues. Germline CDR1 is KGHDR and CDR2 is SFDVKD. CDR3 coding DNA: TGTGCCACCAGTGATTTAGGATCTGAACTAGCGGGAACTGAGCAGTTCTTC. Amino acid sequence: CATSDLGSELAGTEQFF.

J is TRBJ2-1 and V is TRBV24-1; D uncertain. The V gene lost 1 base and the J gene lost 10 bases, with 7 bases spanning the gap. The CDR3 has 12 amino acids. Germline V gene sequence: CDR1 KGHDR, CDR2 SFDVKD. Here the CDR3 DNA reads TGTGCCACCAGTGATTTTGGGCTCGAGCAGTTCTTC. Translating gives CATSDFGLEQFF.

The J gene is TRBJ2-7, the V gene TRBV6-2 or TRBV6-3; D is ambiguous. Trimming removed 5 bases at V and 4 bases at J, with 9 bases between. In germline, CDR1 is MNHEY, CDR2 SVGEGT. The CDR3 extends over 12 amino acids. Written as DNA, the CDR3 is TGTGCCAGCAGTCGCGCGAGGTACGAGCAGTACTTC. Protein sequence: CASSRARYEQYF.

Turning to this clone: Other DNA sequences in this specimen translate into the identical CDR3. V usage is TRBV30 and J usage is TRBJ1-5, with D possibly TRBD1 on 6 matching bases. Germline loops: CDR1 GTSNPN, CDR2 SVGIG (reference sequence). CDR3 length: 13 amino acids. V was cut by 3 bases and J by 4 bases, with 10 bases left in between. The CDR3: CAWSLQGNQPQHF. CDR3 coding DNA: TGTGCCTGGAGCCTCCAGGGGAATCAGCCCCAGCATTTT.

For the CDR3, the DNA is TGTGCCAGCAGCTTTGGGGCGCCCAGGACTGAAGCTTTCTTT. Protein sequence: CASSFGAPRTEAFF. The rearrangement links TRBV7-9 to TRBJ1-1; D is perhaps TRBD1 (5 bases). V shed 3 bases and J shed 5 bases, with 13 bases lying between them. In germline, CDR1 is SEHNR, CDR2 FQNEAQ (reference sequence). CDR3 size: 14 residues.

The chain is built from TRBV28 and TRBJ2-7, with 10 bases that match TRBD1. The length of the CDR3 is 16 residues. J was trimmed by 1 base and V by 10 bases; bases with no gene match: 13. Germline loops: CDR1 MDHEN, CDR2 SYDVKM. The CDR3 DNA is TGTGCCATCAAGGAGGGCGGGACAGGGGCTTCCTACGAGCAGTACTTC. As protein: CAIKEGGTGASYEQYF.